The 24 T cell receptor beta chains below all came from one sample that was sequenced in a study of post-analysis software for immune sequencing data. General observations from the study: Five or six TRBV segments, TRBV5-6, TRBV5-1 and TRBV20-1 among them, were found more frequent in patients than controls.

Sequencing libraries made from TCR beta cDNA carried unique molecular identifiers. Each CDR3 protein gets one entry after TCRdb re-called the PCR reads with MiXCR. Among 150,000 to 200,000 distinct CDR3 sequences, roughly 31% were seen once, and the ten largest hold approximately 1.6%. These TCRs' antigens remain unknown. Sequenced: blood. These receptors originate from a girl aged 10-17 years with multiple sclerosis.

The chain is built from TRBV6-6 and TRBJ1-1; D is unresolved. V gave up 0 bases and J gave up 7 bases, with 9 bases separating them. This CDR3 contains 13 residues. Germline-derived CDR1 and CDR2 are MNHNY and SVGAGI (reference sequence). The CDR3 spells CASSYSFGSEAFF. The CDR3 nucleotides are TGTGCCAGCAGTTACTCGTTTGGCAGTGAAGCTTTCTTT.

Note on this clonotype: This could be a read error, since a much larger clone is one nucleotide away. This sequence joins TRBV2 and TRBJ1-2, with a possible D match to TRBD1 (5 bases). The length of the CDR3 is 14 residues. V was shortened by 6 bases and J by 4 bases, with 15 bases between the two germline ends. The germline V gene encodes CDR1 SNHLY and CDR2 FYNNEI. The CDR3 DNA reads TGTGCCAGCAGGGCCTCGCAGGGAAGCTATGGCTACACCTTC. It yields the protein CASRASQGSYGYTF. Full variable domain (outside the CDR3, taken from reference TRBV2 and TRBJ1-2): EPEVTQTPSHQVTQMGQEVILRCVPISNHLYFYWYRQILGQKVEFLVSFYNNEISEKSEIFDDQFSVERPDGSNFTLKIRSTKLEDSAMYFCASRASQGSYGYTFGSGTRLTVV.

About this clonotype: Just one base apart from a much larger clone, this may be a read error. The chain couples TRBV20-1 to TRBJ2-4, with TRBD1 as a possible D gene (7 bases). Gene TRBJ2-7 matches the end of the DNA better, so the J call may be wrong. CDR3 length: 15 amino acids. Germline CDR1 DFQATT, CDR2 SNEGSKA (reference sequence). In nucleotides, the CDR3 is TGCAGTGCTGGAGACGGGGCAGGGGGAGGCTACGAGCAGTACTTC. It yields the protein CSAGDGAGGGYEQYF.

The chain links TRBV20-1 to TRBJ2-1; 11 nucleotides match TRBD2. The germline V gene encodes CDR1 DFQATT and CDR2 SNEGSKA (reference sequence). Trimming removed 1 base from V and 8 bases from J; junction bases left unmatched: 7. The CDR3 is 15 amino acids. The CDR3 loop reads CSARVGTSGGDEQFF. The CDR3 DNA sequence: TGCAGTGCTAGAGTGGGGACTAGCGGAGGGGATGAGCAGTTCTTC.

This clonotype was seen repeatedly, ten times or more. The V and J genes are TRBV9 and TRBJ2-5, with 14 bases that match TRBD2. With V trimmed by 1 base and J by 2 bases, 4 bases remained unmatched. Germline CDR1 SGDLS, CDR2 YYNGEE. This CDR3 spans 17 amino acids. The CDR3 loop is CASSVSRLAGGQETQYF. CDR3 DNA: TGTGCCAGCAGCGTATCCCGACTAGCGGGAGGGCAAGAGACCCAGTACTTC.

The table lists this clonotype with many counts. The chain joins TRBV6-1 to TRBJ1-2; tentative D call: TRBD1 (5 bases). The CDR3 covers 12 residues. V was trimmed by 4 bases and J by 8 bases, leaving 11 bases between them. Germline CDR1 reads MNHNS; CDR2 reads SASEGT. The CDR3 coding sequence is TGTGCCAGCAGTGCCCAGGGCGGAGGCTACACCTTC. Translation: CASSAQGGGYTF.

This chain joins TRBV10-3 and TRBJ2-3, with D hard to call. CDR3 length: 14 residues. Germline V gene lookup returns CDR1 ENHRY and CDR2 SYGVKD. The V gene lost 8 bases and the J gene lost 4 bases, with 16 bases spanning the gap. The CDR3 is CAIGTDRAADTQYF. CDR3 DNA sequence: TGTGCCATCGGAACGGATCGAGCTGCAGATACGCAGTATTTT.

Regarding this clonotype: This may arise from a read error, as a much more abundant clone is one base away. The rearrangement links TRBV6-5 to TRBJ2-7; TRBD1 matches 10 bases. V gave up 8 bases and J gave up 4 bases; unmatched junction bases: 8. Germline loops: CDR1 MNHEY, CDR2 SVGAGI. CDR3 length equals 14 residues. Written as DNA, the CDR3 is TGTGCCAGCCGCCAGGGACAGGGGTTTTACGAGCAGTACTTC. This encodes CASRQGQGFYEQYF.

This clonotype was found many times. V usage is TRBV28 and J usage is TRBJ2-3; 8 bases are a match to TRBD2. CDR1 and CDR2 from the germline V gene are MDHEN and SYDVKM. J gave up 7 bases and V 7 bases, and 10 bases lay outside the gene matches. This CDR3 is built from 14 residues. This CDR3 is CASNPGTREHTQYF. In DNA form, the CDR3 reads TGTGCCAGCAACCCCGGGACTAGAGAGCATACGCAGTATTTT.

As to this clonotype: A clone one base away is much larger, so this may be a read error. The V gene is TRBV6-6, the J gene TRBJ2-1; D not resolved. Trimming stripped 0 bases from V and 13 bases from J, with 10 bases between. This CDR3 spans 12 amino acids. Germline assignment: CDR1 MNHNY and CDR2 SVGAGI (reference sequence). The DNA for the CDR3 is TGTGCCAGCAGTTACTCGGCGGACGCTCAGTTCTTC. This codes for CASSYSADAQFF.

This chain joins TRBV27 and TRBJ2-5; possibly TRBD2 for D (5 bases). CDR1 and CDR2 (germline): MNHEY, SMNVEV (reference sequence). V was shortened by 0 bases and J by 2 bases, with 16 bases between the two germline ends. CDR3 length equals 17 residues. For the CDR3, the DNA is TGTGCCAGCAGTTTATCCGCCAGCTTGACGGGACAAGAGACCCAGTACTTC. Its protein product is CASSLSASLTGQETQYF.

This clonotype was seen more than once but under ten times. This chain joins TRBV5-1 and TRBJ1-2; D may be TRBD1 (6 bases). CDR3 length: 12 residues. CDR1 and CDR2 (germline): SGHRS, YFSETQ. V lost 8 bases, J lost 4 bases, and 12 bases lay in between. CDR3 sequence: CASTDSPYGYTF. CDR3 nucleotides: TGCGCCAGTACGGACAGCCCCTATGGCTACACCTTC.

The rearrangement joins TRBV28 to TRBJ2-2, with TRBD1 matching 7 bases. CDR1 and CDR2 (germline): MDHEN, SYDVKM. The CDR3 is 15 residues long. J gave up 5 bases and V 3 bases, and 6 bases lay outside the gene matches. The chain's CDR3 is CASSLRKTGTGELFF. CDR3 DNA sequence: TGTGCCAGCAGTTTGCGGAAGACAGGGACCGGGGAGCTGTTTTTT. Filled out from reference TRBV28 and TRBJ2-2, the complete variable domain reads DVKVTQSSRYLVKRTGEKVFLECVQDMDHENMFWYRQDPGLGLRLIYFSYDVKMKEKGDIPEGYSVSREKKERFSLILESASTNQTSMYLCASSLRKTGTGELFFGEGSRLTVL.

This clonotype was counted between two and nine times. The CDR3 coding sequence is TGTGCCAGCCACGAGGGGGACAGGGTAGGAGAAGCTTTCTTT. It encodes CASHEGDRVGEAFF. The chain employs TRBV6-1 and TRBJ1-1, with 9 bases lining up with TRBD1. With V trimmed by 8 bases and J by 8 bases, 12 bases remained unmatched. CDR1 and CDR2 from the germline V gene are MNHNS and SASEGT. The CDR3 consists of 14 residues.

In the case of this clonotype: The junction differs from germline at one of its ends, possibly a read error. This chain links TRBV27 with TRBJ2-7; perhaps TRBD2 as D (6 bases). The CDR3 loop spans 13 amino acids. The V gene's germline CDR1 is MNHEY and CDR2 SMNVEV (reference sequence). CDR3 bases: TGTGCCAGCAAGCGGGTCAACTCCTACGAACAGTACTTC. Residues: CASKRVNSYEQYF.

This clonotype was detected a few times. The chain has TRBV6-2 or TRBV6-3 and TRBJ2-2, with 12 positions matching TRBD1. This CDR3 is built from 16 residues. V trimming: 7 bases; J trimming: 8 bases; junction bases outside the gene matches: 11. Germline V gene lookup returns CDR1 MNHEY and CDR2 SVGEGT. CDR3 DNA sequence: TGTGCCAGCACCCAGCCGGGACAGGGGGCGTGGGGGGAGCTGTTTTTT. Its protein is CASTQPGQGAWGELFF.

This chain joins TRBV25-1 and TRBJ2-7, with a possible D match to TRBD1 (6 bases). The CDR3 totals 15 residues. Germline CDR1 is MGHDK and CDR2 is SYGVNS. The V gene lost 3 bases and the J gene lost 0 bases, with 12 bases spanning the gap. In DNA form, the CDR3 reads TGTGCCAGCAGTGAGGATGGGACACACTCCTACGAGCAGTACTTC. It encodes CASSEDGTHSYEQYF.

The J gene is TRBJ2-1, the V gene TRBV6-6; possible D gene TRBD2, 5 bases. CDR1 and CDR2 from the germline V gene are MNHNY and SVGAGI (reference sequence). V lost 8 bases and J 4 bases, leaving 9 bases between the germline ends. This CDR3 has 12 amino acids. In DNA, the CDR3 is TGTGCCAGCGGACTCGGATACAATGAGCAGTTCTTC. It is translated as CASGLGYNEQFF.

The sample holds many counts of this clonotype. This sequence joins TRBV11-2 and TRBJ2-1; D not resolved. V dropped 4 bases and J dropped 5 bases, with 3 bases sitting between them. The V gene's germline CDR1 is SGHAT and CDR2 FQNNGV. The CDR3 has 11 residues. CDR3 coding DNA: TGTGCCAGCAGCTACCACAATGAGCAGTTCTTC. Encoded protein: CASSYHNEQFF.

This clonotype occurred a few times. A much larger clone lies a single base off, so this may be a read error. The J gene is TRBJ2-5, the V gene TRBV5-6; D unclear. Germline V gene sequence: CDR1 SGHDT, CDR2 YYEEEE. The CDR3 has 14 residues. Trimming shortened V by 4 bases and J by 5 bases, and 15 bases separated the two germline ends. The CDR3 protein is CASSPGRLWETQYF. The CDR3, as DNA: TGTGCCAGCAGCCCCGGACGGTTGTGGGAGACCCAGTACTTC. The complete variable domain, with remaining parts taken from reference TRBV5-6 and TRBJ2-5, reads DAGVTQSPTHLIKTRGQQVTLRCSPKSGHDTVSWYQQALGQGPQFIFQYYEEEERQRGNFPDRFSGHQFPNYSSELNVNALLLGDSALYLCASSPGRLWETQYFGPGTRLLVL.

This clonotype has ten or more counts. This chain connects TRBV12-3 or TRBV12-4 to TRBJ2-7, with D perhaps TRBD2 (5 bases). The CDR3 spans 12 residues. The ends were cut back, 7 bases at V and 7 bases at J, with 14 bases in the middle. CDR3 nucleotide sequence: TGTGCCAGCAACCAGTACGAGGGAGAGCAGTACTTC. It specifies CASNQYEGEQYF.

The chain has TRBV28 and TRBJ1-1; no reliable D call. Per the germline V gene, CDR1 is MDHEN and CDR2 is SYDVKM. The V gene lost 3 bases and the J gene lost 8 bases, with 13 bases spanning the gap. CDR3 length: 13 residues. CDR3 sequence (DNA): TGTGCCAGCAGTTTTCAAAGTACGCTCGAAGCTTTCTTT. Encoded protein: CASSFQSTLEAFF.

This clonotype was picked up a small number of times. This chain joins TRBV2 and TRBJ2-7, with 7 nucleotides matching TRBD1. From germline, CDR1 is SNHLY and CDR2 FYNNEI. The CDR3 is made up of 13 amino acids. Germline trimming cut 8 bases from V and 2 bases from J; bases unmatched to any gene: 6. CDR3 sequence: CASSPGQPYEQYF. CDR3 in DNA: TGTGCCAGCTCACCGGGACAGCCCTACGAGCAGTACTTC.

The table lists this clonotype with a few counts. The chain couples TRBV5-1 to TRBJ2-1, with 9 bases fitting TRBD2. After removal of 0 bases from V and 8 bases from J, the junction contained 9 bases not matched to a gene. The germline gives CDR1 SGHRS, CDR2 YFSETQ. The CDR3 contains 16 residues. Here the CDR3 DNA reads TGCGCCAGCAGCTTGGGGGCGGGAGGGCCCTCGGATGAGCAGTTCTTC. Translating gives CASSLGAGGPSDEQFF.